Presented here are 13 T cell receptor beta chains from one specimen sequenced in a study of radiation and T cells in renal cell carcinoma. Specified time point: baseline pretreatment blood. Indicated treatment: 15 Gy SBRT to primary tumor, nephrectomy 4 weeks later. TCRdb keeps only in-frame clones here, not all; method: immunoSEQ multiplex PCR. This table holds 70,000 to 100,000 clones, 82% found once. The specimen comprised blood, sampled from a patient whose treatment included radiotherapy and nephrectomy. These TCRs come from a man in his sixties with renal cell carcinoma.

V is TRBV20-1 and J is TRBJ2-1; no clear D gene. With 3 bases removed from V and 8 bases from J, the gap between germline ends came to 8 bases. The V gene's germline CDR1 is DFQATT and CDR2 SNEGSKA (reference sequence). CDR3 size: 11 residues. CDR3: CSASPGHEQFF. CDR3 nucleotide sequence: TGCAGTGCTAGCCCAGGACATGAGCAGTTCTTC.

This chain connects TRBV27 to TRBJ2-5; TRBD2 agrees at 10 bases. CDR3 length: 16 residues. Losses at the gene ends were 5 bases for V and 0 bases for J; bases not matched to a gene: 6. Germline loops: CDR1 MNHEY, CDR2 SMNVEV (reference sequence). The CDR3 DNA sequence: TGTGCCAGCAGTACGACCGGGACTAGCGACCAAGAGACCCAGTACTTC. Translated, it gives CASSTTGTSDQETQYF.

The V call is TRBV10-2, the J call TRBJ2-1, with 11 bases that match TRBD2. Germline V gene sequence: CDR1 WSHSY, CDR2 SAAADI. The J segment lost 5 bases and the V segment lost 6 bases, leaving 3 bases of the junction unmatched. The CDR3 runs 14 residues. CDR3 in DNA: TGCGCCAGCAGAGGGACTAGCGGAGACAATGAGCAGTTCTTC. It encodes CASRGTSGDNEQFF.

The V and J genes are TRBV9 and TRBJ2-1; D remains unclear. Germline-derived CDR1 and CDR2 are SGDLS and YYNGEE. V was clipped by 0 bases and J by 9 bases, with 10 bases between them. CDR3 length: 13 residues. The CDR3 bases are TGTGCCAGCAGCGTAGCTACTTCCGGTGAGCAGTTCTTC. Amino acids: CASSVATSGEQFF.

The chain carries TRBV7-8 and TRBJ1-6; 8 bases are a match to TRBD1. The CDR3 runs 17 residues. V dropped 5 bases and J dropped 8; count of bases not matched to a gene: 14. Germline lookup yields CDR1 SGHVS and CDR2 FQNEAQ. The CDR3 region has the DNA TGTGCCAGCAGCCTGGGACAGGTCCCAGCATTGGATTCACCCCTCCACTTT. Translated, it gives CASSLGQVPALDSPLHF.

This rearrangement joins TRBV29-1 to TRBJ2-2, with D possibly matching TRBD2 (5 bases). This CDR3 region has 14 residues. Trimming shortened V by 5 bases and J by 0 bases, and 10 bases separated the two germline ends. Per germline, CDR1 SQVTM and CDR2 ANQGSEA. As DNA, the CDR3 is TGCAGCGTTATCCCGCGGGCGAACACCGGGGAGCTGTTTTTT. Translating it yields CSVIPRANTGELFF.

This chain links TRBV4-1 with TRBJ2-5; TRBD1 agrees at 10 bases. J lost 5 bases, V lost 4 bases, and 10 bases had no gene match. CDR3 length: 16 amino acids. Looked up from germline, CDR1 is MGHRA and CDR2 is YSYEKL. In DNA, the CDR3 is TGCGCCAGCAGCCCTCTGACAGGGGGCGGATGGGAGACCCAGTACTTC. Translated, it gives CASSPLTGGGWETQYF.

The chain uses TRBV4-3 and TRBJ2-3; the D is unclear. The V end was cut by 0 bases, the J end by 2 bases, with 12 bases between. Germline V gene sequence: CDR1 LGHNA, CDR2 YSLEER. CDR3 length: 16 residues. DNA of the CDR3: TGCGCCAGCAGCCAAGAGGCTGGTCTGGACACAGATACGCAGTATTTT. Translation: CASSQEAGLDTDTQYF.

The chain combines TRBV4-3 with TRBJ2-1, with D unresolved. The CDR3 is 13 amino acids. V lost 0 bases, J lost 3 bases, and 3 bases lay in between. The germline CDR1 and CDR2 sequences are LGHNA and YSLEER. The chain's CDR3 is CASSQDVYNEQFF. The DNA of the CDR3 is TGCGCCAGCAGCCAAGATGTCTACAATGAGCAGTTCTTC.

V gene TRBV10-2 combines with J gene TRBJ1-5; no reliable D call. V lost 6 bases and J 0 bases, leaving 6 bases between the germline ends. Germline CDR1 WSHSY, CDR2 SAAADI. The CDR3 totals 13 residues. CDR3 amino acids: CASRTASNQPQHF. CDR3 nucleotide sequence: TGCGCCAGCAGGACGGCTAGCAATCAGCCCCAGCATTTT.

The V call is TRBV11-2, the J call TRBJ2-1; the match to TRBD2 covers 9 bases. V gave up 5 bases and J gave up 8 bases; unmatched junction bases: 7. The length of the CDR3 is 14 residues. Germline V gives CDR1 SGHAT, CDR2 FQNNGV. CDR3 bases: TGTGCCAGCAGCAGGGGACTAGCTTCCTATGAGCAGTTCTTC. It encodes CASSRGLASYEQFF.

This clone was seen once. The chain has TRBV19 and TRBJ1-1; D ambiguous. The V end was cut by 5 bases, the J end by 4 bases, with 11 bases between. Germline V gene lookup returns CDR1 LNHDA and CDR2 SQIVND (reference sequence). CDR3 length: 13 amino acids. As DNA, the CDR3 is TGTGCCAGTAGTGCGAAGGCCCGCACTGAAGCTTTCTTT. Translation: CASSAKARTEAFF.

The genes are TRBV19 and TRBJ2-5, with D unclear. Trimming took off 9 bases at V and 3 bases at J, with 14 bases between the two ends. The CDR3 is 13 residues long. CDR1 LNHDA and CDR2 SQIVND come from the germline V gene (reference sequence). For the CDR3, the DNA is TGTGCCAGCCTTCGAGTTGGGGAAGAGACCCAGTACTTC. Translated: CASLRVGEETQYF.